Presented here are 30 T cell receptor beta chains from one specimen sequenced in a study of T cell changes during pregnancy in multiple sclerosis. Sequencing was performed with immunoSEQ multiplex PCR; in TCRdb, only in-frame clones are kept and a portion is missing. The table shows 68,000 or so clones, with about 89% occurring only once. Sample: peripheral blood, taken in the second trimester of pregnancy. These receptor sequences come from a female donor with multiple sclerosis, enrolled in a pregnancy study.

The V gene is TRBV5-5, the J gene TRBJ1-1, with D uncertain. The V and J ends lost 0 bases and 6 bases respectively, with 3 bases between them. The CDR3 sequence is 11 residues long. Germline assignment: CDR1 SGHKS and CDR2 YYEKEE (reference sequence). The CDR3 nucleotides are TGTGCCAGCAGCTTGGGCGCTGAAGCTTTCTTT. Amino acids: CASSLGAEAFF.

The chain joins TRBV7-9 to TRBJ1-3; D is ambiguous. Germline CDR1 and CDR2: SEHNR and FQNEAQ (reference sequence). The CDR3 length is 13 residues. V was pared by 10 bases and J by 4 bases, with 14 bases between. DNA for the CDR3: TGTGCCACCCCGGGAGGGCCCGGAAACACCATATATTTT. It yields the protein CATPGGPGNTIYF.

In this sample, this clone turned up once. The chain combines TRBV7-2 with TRBJ2-1, with a possible D match to TRBD2 (6 bases). Germline V gives CDR1 SGHTA, CDR2 FQGNSA. V was shortened by 3 bases and J by 7 bases, with 7 bases between the two germline ends. The CDR3 covers 12 residues. CDR3 nucleotides: TGTGCCAGCAGCTTTGGACTAAATGAGCAGTTCTTC. Its protein is CASSFGLNEQFF.

The genes are TRBV19 and TRBJ1-5, with 7 bases lining up with TRBD1. From germline, CDR1 is LNHDA and CDR2 SQIVND (reference sequence). V shed 2 bases and J 5 bases; nucleotides not matched to a gene: 9. This CDR3 is built from 16 residues. The chain's CDR3 is CASSITPGQVDQPQHF. The CDR3 region has the DNA TGTGCCAGTAGTATAACCCCTGGACAGGTCGATCAGCCCCAGCATTTT.

The V gene is TRBV4-1, the J gene TRBJ2-2, with D unresolved. V gave up 4 bases and J gave up 6 bases, with 9 bases separating them. The V gene's germline CDR1 is MGHRA and CDR2 YSYEKL. CDR3 length: 13 amino acids. The CDR3 region is CASSLIAAGELFF. The CDR3 nucleotides are TGCGCCAGCAGCCTCATAGCAGCCGGGGAGCTGTTTTTT.

The CDR3 DNA is TGTGCCAGCAGTGACGAGGGGACAGGGGGCCTCTATGGCTACACCTTC. This translates into CASSDEGTGGLYGYTF. The genes are TRBV6-4 and TRBJ1-2; TRBD1 matches at 12 bases. Germline V gene sequence: CDR1 MRHNA, CDR2 SNTAGT. The CDR3 consists of 16 residues. Losses at the gene ends were 2 bases for V and 4 bases for J; bases not matched to a gene: 5.

The J gene is TRBJ2-5, the V gene TRBV6-5; 9 bases match TRBD1. TRBJ2-7 matches the DNA end more closely, so the J call is doubtful. CDR3 length equals 14 residues. CDR1 MNHEY and CDR2 SVGAGI come from the germline V gene. CDR3 coding DNA: TGTGCCAGCAGGTTGGGACAGGGTACCTACGAGCAGTACTTC. Its translation is CASRLGQGTYEQYF.

The chain joins TRBV10-1 to TRBJ2-7; 11 bases fit TRBD1. This CDR3 contains 15 residues. Per germline, CDR1 WNHNN and CDR2 SYGVQD (reference sequence). The V segment lost 2 bases and the J segment 3 bases; nucleotides outside the gene matches: 3. The CDR3, as DNA: TGCGCCAGCAGTGAGAGGGACAGGGGGTGCTACGAGCAGTACTTC. As protein: CASSERDRGCYEQYF.

The chain couples TRBV7-2 to TRBJ1-5, with TRBD1 as a possible D gene (6 bases). V was cut by 6 bases and J by 1 base, with 10 bases left in between. Germline V gene lookup returns CDR1 SGHTA and CDR2 FQGNSA. CDR3 length equals 14 residues. This CDR3 is CASSSRGSNQPQHF. The CDR3 DNA is TGTGCCAGCAGTTCCAGGGGAAGCAATCAGCCCCAGCATTTT.

V and J are TRBV5-6 and TRBJ1-2, with D possibly being TRBD1 (6 bases). Per the germline V gene, CDR1 is SGHDT and CDR2 is YYEEEE. The CDR3 is 13 residues long. V was trimmed by 0 bases and J by 8 bases, leaving 11 bases between them. The CDR3 here is CASSLASGAGYTF. The CDR3, as DNA: TGTGCCAGCAGCTTGGCCTCAGGGGCCGGCTACACCTTC.

The chain recombines TRBV11-2 with TRBJ2-1; 7 bases map to TRBD1. The germline CDR1 and CDR2 sequences are SGHAT and FQNNGV. Losses at the gene ends were 5 bases for V and 3 bases for J; bases not matched to a gene: 4. This CDR3 has 14 amino acids. The CDR3: CASSRRTGYNEQFF. The CDR3 DNA follows: TGTGCCAGCAGCCGACGGACAGGCTACAATGAGCAGTTCTTC.

The V gene is TRBV5-6, the J gene TRBJ2-5; D is ambiguous. V was cut by 3 bases and J by 0 bases, with 6 bases left in between. The CDR3 is made up of 13 amino acids. CDR1 and CDR2 (germline): SGHDT, YYEEEE. The CDR3 bases are TGTGCCAGCAGCTCTGGAGACCAAGAGACCCAGTACTTC. It is translated as CASSSGDQETQYF. The whole variable domain, remainder taken from reference TRBV5-6 and TRBJ2-5, is DAGVTQSPTHLIKTRGQQVTLRCSPKSGHDTVSWYQQALGQGPQFIFQYYEEEERQRGNFPDRFSGHQFPNYSSELNVNALLLGDSALYLCASSSGDQETQYFGPGTRLLVL.

This CDR3 is CASSGQGAGQPQHF. CDR3 coding DNA: TGTGCCAGCAGCGGACAGGGGGCGGGCCAGCCCCAGCATTTT. The rearrangement joins TRBV2 to TRBJ1-5; 11 nucleotides align to TRBD1. The CDR3 has 14 residues. Germline lookup yields CDR1 SNHLY and CDR2 FYNNEI. V was clipped by 6 bases and J by 7 bases; unmatched bases: 5.

Here the CDR3 reads CAIKGQTSGGLETQYF. As DNA, the CDR3 is TGTGCCATCAAGGGGCAGACTAGCGGGGGGTTAGAGACCCAGTACTTC. The chain joins TRBV10-3 to TRBJ2-5; 13 bases map to TRBD2. Germline values: CDR1 ENHRY, CDR2 SYGVKD. CDR3 length equals 16 residues. V was pared by 7 bases and J by 4 bases, with 9 bases of the junction left unmatched.

J is TRBJ2-3 and V is TRBV30; the D gene is possibly TRBD2 (5 bases). The V gene lost 2 bases and the J gene lost 7 bases, with 19 bases spanning the gap. The germline gives CDR1 GTSNPN, CDR2 SVGIG (reference sequence). The CDR3 loop spans 15 amino acids. This CDR3 is CAWSIARGPGNTQYF. CDR3 bases: TGTGCCTGGAGTATTGCCCGCGGGCCAGGAAATACGCAGTATTTT. The whole variable domain, filled in from reference TRBV30 and TRBJ2-3, reads SQTIHQWPATLVQPVGSPLSLECTVEGTSNPNLYWYRQAAGRGLQLLFYSVGIGQISSEVPQNLSASRPQDRQFILSSKKLLLSDSGFYLCAWSIARGPGNTQYFGPGTRLTVL.

CDR3 amino acids: CAWRLAGGITGELFF. The CDR3 DNA is TGTGCCTGGAGACTAGCGGGGGGGATCACCGGGGAGCTGTTTTTT. The chain joins TRBV30 to TRBJ2-2; 13 nucleotides agree with TRBD2. With 3 bases clipped from V and 4 bases from J, the junction kept 2 bases outside the gene matches. Germline assignment: CDR1 GTSNPN and CDR2 SVGIG (reference sequence). The CDR3 contains 15 residues.

This clone was observed a single time. The rearrangement links TRBV5-4 to TRBJ2-6; 9 bases line up with TRBD1. This CDR3 contains 16 residues. Per the germline V gene, CDR1 is SGHNT and CDR2 is YYREEE (reference sequence). V lost 3 bases, J lost 4 bases, and 5 bases stayed unmatched. The CDR3 DNA reads as TGTGCCAGCAGCTACGACAGGGGGTTCGGGGCCAACGTCCTGACTTTC. It is translated as CASSYDRGFGANVLTF.

The rearrangement links TRBV5-4 to TRBJ1-1, with D unresolved. V shed 1 base and J shed 0 bases, with 7 bases lying between them. The CDR3 length is 14 residues. The germline V gene encodes CDR1 SGHNT and CDR2 YYREEE (reference sequence). CDR3 region: CASSLSGLNTEAFF. The CDR3 DNA reads as TGTGCCAGCAGCTTGTCCGGTTTGAACACTGAAGCTTTCTTT.

The chain uses TRBV6-6 and TRBJ2-7; 8 bases fit TRBD1. V was clipped by 5 bases and J by 4 bases; unmatched bases: 10. CDR3 length equals 15 residues. CDR1 and CDR2 from the germline V gene are MNHNY and SVGAGI (reference sequence). In DNA, the CDR3 is TGTGCCAGCAGTAAACCGGGACAGGCCGTTTACGAGCAGTACTTC. Its protein is CASSKPGQAVYEQYF.

This clone has a handful of counts. The chain joins TRBV4-1 to TRBJ1-1; 8 bases fit TRBD1. CDR3 length: 16 amino acids. Trimming at V came to 1 base and at J to 1 base, leaving 5 bases not matched to a gene. The germline V gene encodes CDR1 MGHRA and CDR2 YSYEKL. The CDR3 region is CASSQGQGRWNTEAFF. In DNA, the CDR3 is TGCGCCAGCAGCCAAGGACAGGGGAGGTGGAACACTGAAGCTTTCTTT.

The rearrangement uses TRBV27 and TRBJ2-3; D gene uncertain. Germline values: CDR1 MNHEY, CDR2 SMNVEV (reference sequence). The CDR3 contains 15 residues. Trimming stripped 5 bases from V and 2 bases from J, with 14 bases between. The CDR3 DNA reads as TGTGCCAGCAGTCCCCCCGGCAGACTCACAGATACGCAGTATTTT. It encodes CASSPPGRLTDTQYF.

The chain recombines TRBV6-5 with TRBJ1-5, with D perhaps matching TRBD1 (5 bases). CDR3 length: 15 residues. V shed 5 bases and J shed 0 bases, with 11 bases lying between them. Germline values: CDR1 MNHEY, CDR2 SVGAGI. CDR3 DNA sequence: TGTGCCAGCAGTGTGGACATGTATAGCAATCAGCCCCAGCATTTT. Encoded protein: CASSVDMYSNQPQHF.

The CDR3 DNA reads as TGTGCCAGCAGCCGCGGGGGGGTCCCCTACGAGCAGTACTTC. Translating it yields CASSRGGVPYEQYF. The chain combines TRBV7-8 with TRBJ2-7, with 9 bases that match TRBD2. The germline V gene has CDR1 SGHVS and CDR2 FQNEAQ. This CDR3 contains 14 residues. After removal of 5 bases from V and 2 bases from J, the junction contained 4 bases not matched to a gene.

The chain carries TRBV18 and TRBJ1-2, with 9 bases identical to TRBD1. V dropped 0 bases and J dropped 4; count of bases not matched to a gene: 9. This CDR3 contains 17 residues. From germline, CDR1 is KGHSH and CDR2 LQKENI. The CDR3 spells CASSPPNRGRLFYGYTF. The CDR3 nucleotides are TGTGCCAGCTCACCACCGAACAGGGGGCGATTGTTCTATGGCTACACCTTC.

CDR3 DNA sequence: TGTGCCAGCAGCCTCCGTGGATCGGGCTACGAGCAGTACTTC. This codes for CASSLRGSGYEQYF. J is TRBJ2-7 and V is TRBV7-2; D is unclear. Germline V gives CDR1 SGHTA, CDR2 FQGNSA. This CDR3 contains 14 residues. Deletions cut 5 bases from V and 3 bases from J, with 14 bases between.

The V and J genes are TRBV5-4 and TRBJ2-2; a possible D gene is TRBD1 (6 bases). Trimming took off 4 bases at V and 6 bases at J, with 22 bases between the two ends. The CDR3 sequence is 17 residues long. Germline assignment: CDR1 SGHNT and CDR2 YYREEE (reference sequence). The DNA of the CDR3 is TGTGCCAGCAGCAATAAGCTTACAGGGCATATCGCCGGGGAGCTGTTTTTT. It translates to CASSNKLTGHIAGELFF.

The V gene is TRBV9, the J gene TRBJ1-6; D unclear. Germline V CDR1 and CDR2: SGDLS, YYNGEE. The ends were cut back, 0 bases at V and 8 bases at J, with 15 bases in the middle. This CDR3 has 16 amino acids. CDR3 nucleotide sequence: TGTGCCAGCAGCGTAGCAGGTGGAGGATTTGATTCACCCCTCCACTTT. Encoded protein: CASSVAGGGFDSPLHF.

The V call is TRBV19, the J call TRBJ1-2; D may be TRBD1 (5 bases). This CDR3 spans 15 amino acids. The germline V and J ends were trimmed by 3 bases and 4 bases, with 15 bases remaining between them. Germline lookup yields CDR1 LNHDA and CDR2 SQIVND (reference sequence). This chain's CDR3 is CASSIGRGVGYGYTF. CDR3 bases: TGTGCCAGTAGTATTGGCCGGGGGGTTGGCTATGGCTACACCTTC.

This clone was detected once. This sequence joins TRBV19 and TRBJ1-6, with no clear D. V was cut by 5 bases and J by 8 bases, with 10 bases left in between. The CDR3 totals 13 residues. Germline V gene lookup returns CDR1 LNHDA and CDR2 SQIVND (reference sequence). CDR3 sequence: CASSPGFDSPLHF. Here the CDR3 DNA reads TGTGCCAGTAGTCCCGGGTTCGATTCACCCCTCCACTTT.

This chain connects TRBV5-1 to TRBJ1-2; possible D gene TRBD1, 6 bases. Germline values: CDR1 SGHRS, CDR2 YFSETQ. The CDR3 has 15 amino acids. The V gene lost 2 bases and the J gene lost 4 bases, with 15 bases spanning the gap. The CDR3 sequence is CASSFDRRSPYGYTF. The CDR3 DNA reads TGCGCCAGCAGCTTCGACAGGAGATCACCCTATGGCTACACCTTC.